Sequencing of this T cell receptor beta chain was carried out in a study of blood T cell repertoires in COVID-19. TCRdb keeps only in-frame clones here, not all; method: immunoSEQ multiplex PCR. The sample contains a few hundred thousand clones, about 85% of which appear only once. Sequencing was done on a sample of peripheral blood. The receptor's source is a man aged 18-30 years with active or convalescent COVID-19.

The CDR3 reads CASSPQRLAGQGAKNIQYF. CDR3 bases: TGTGCCAGCAGCCCCCAAAGGCTAGCGGGACAAGGGGCCAAAAACATTCAGTACTTC. The chain has TRBV2 and TRBJ2-4, with 9 bases aligning to TRBD2. The CDR3 contains 19 residues. CDR1 SNHLY and CDR2 FYNNEI come from the germline V gene. After removal of 6 bases from V and 1 base from J, the junction contained 16 bases not matched to a gene.